Shown below are 10 T cell receptor beta chains from a single sample sequenced in a study of T cells expressing NK-cell markers (dated by TCRdb to about 2020). The receptor library was made with 5' RACE. Sequencing instrument: Illumina HiSeq 2000. After reprocessing by TCRdb, each CDR3 protein sequence is one entry, and no DNA is given. For this sample, the table gives 350,000 to 400,000 distinct CDR3 sequences. Clones ranked in the top ten supply about 10% of the sample. The sequenced material came from blood T cells: a sorted CD56 or NKG2C T cell subset, CD4+ or CD8+ T cells, or bulk PBMC T cells (not recorded which). The receptors originated from a woman aged 45-60 years in good health. Donor details come from another sample of the same person, matched by shared clones.

The chain is built from TRBV7-8 and TRBJ2-1; the TCRdb call, TRBD2, lacks DNA for checking. The CDR3 contains 16 residues. Germline loops: CDR1 SGHVS, CDR2 FQNEAQ. The chain's CDR3 is CASSYRHPGTRNEQFF. Variable domain in full (rest from reference TRBV7-8 and TRBJ2-1): GAGVSQSPRYKVAKRGQDVALRCDPISGHVSLFWYQQALGQGPEFLTYFQNEAQLDKSGLPSDRFFAERPEGSVSTLKIQRTQQEDSAVYLCASSYRHPGTRNEQFFGPGTRLTVL.

The V call is TRBV7-9, the J call TRBJ2-3; TCRdb lists TRBD2, though no DNA is available to test this call. The CDR3 extends over 17 amino acids. From germline, CDR1 is SEHNR and CDR2 FQNEAQ (reference sequence). The chain's CDR3 is CASSPTSGLAIADTQYF.

The chain is built from TRBV5-1 and TRBJ2-3; TCRdb outputs TRBD1, but without DNA this stays unchecked. The CDR3 loop spans 17 amino acids. CDR1 and CDR2 from the germline V gene are SGHRS and YFSETQ. The CDR3 sequence is CASSLDPDGNGTDTQYF.

J is TRBJ2-5 and V is TRBV7-9; the TRBD2 assignment by TCRdb is unverifiable without DNA. The CDR3 length is 12 residues. Germline V lookup: CDR1 SEHNR, CDR2 FQNEAQ (reference sequence). This chain's CDR3 is CASSSLGETQYF.

This chain's CDR3 is CSASLQYNEQFF. V usage is TRBV20-1 and J usage is TRBJ2-1. The CDR3 loop spans 12 amino acids. Germline CDR1 DFQATT, CDR2 SNEGSKA (reference sequence).

This sequence joins TRBV5-1 and TRBJ2-7; the TCRdb call, TRBD1, lacks DNA for checking. The germline gives CDR1 SGHRS, CDR2 YFSETQ. The CDR3 length is 15 residues. CDR3 residues: CASSFVTGQGYEQYF.

The J gene is TRBJ1-1, the V gene TRBV18. CDR3 size: 16 residues. Germline V gives CDR1 KGHSH, CDR2 LQKENI. This chain's CDR3 is CASSPPGKRGNTEAFF.

V gene TRBV20-1 combines with J gene TRBJ2-3; TCRdb outputs TRBD1, but without DNA this stays unchecked. CDR1 is DFQATT, CDR2 SNEGSKA, per germline (reference sequence). The CDR3 covers 14 residues. This chain's CDR3 is CSAYSGGKTDTQYF.

The chain is built from TRBV25-1 and TRBJ2-5; absent DNA, TCRdb's TRBD1 call cannot be checked. CDR3 length: 15 amino acids. Germline CDR1 is MGHDK and CDR2 is SYGVNS. The CDR3 sequence is CASSLLQGVQETQYF.

The chain couples TRBV9 to TRBJ2-4. Germline CDR1 and CDR2: SGDLS and YYNGEE. The CDR3 covers 12 residues. CDR3 in amino acids: CASSSGDDIQYF.